The present TCR beta chain was sequenced within a study of T cell responses to AZD1222 COVID-19 vaccine. Study-level findings and limits: All repertoire sampling was performed exclusively after the peak T cell response. As reported, nearly half of all spike-specific TCRs target variant regions that are unmutated. Spike-specific TCR breadth and depth both grew after two AZD1222 doses.

Generated by immunoSEQ multiplex PCR, the TCRdb table keeps only in-frame clones and is missing some. The repertoire holds 75,000 to 80,000 clones, with about 74% as singletons. With regard to this clone: Its specificity is not known.

Germline CDR1 reads SGHTA; CDR2 reads FQGNSA. The CDR3 is 15 amino acids. V shed 1 base and J shed 3 bases, with 12 bases lying between them. The rearrangement joins TRBV7-2 to TRBJ2-5, with D possibly TRBD1 on 5 matching bases. The specimen comprised peripheral blood, sampled 28 days after the second dose of the MenACWY control vaccine. This clonotype was obtained from an adult who received the MenACWY meningococcal vaccine as a control. The CDR3 is CASSLEGRVEETQYF. The CDR3, as DNA: TGTGCCAGCAGCTTAGAAGGCAGGGTAGAAGAGACCCAGTACTTC.